The sequence of this T cell receptor beta chain was determined in a study of siplizumab effects on memory and regulatory T cells. Study-level results: Siplizumab produced a significant reduction in alloreactive sequences that were traceable to unstimulated CD4+ memory cells.

As to this clone: As yet, its antigen is unknown.

The germline V gene encodes CDR1 SQVTM and CDR2 ANQGSEA. V lost 5 bases and J lost 2, with 14 bases in between. This CDR3 contains 14 residues. TCRdb's copy holds only in-frame clones and misses some; the assay was immunoSEQ multiplex PCR. The sample contains about 120,000 clones, 93% of which appear only once. The chain recombines TRBV29-1 with TRBJ2-3; TRBD1 is a possible D gene (6 bases). The sequence was obtained from a human donor in good health. The specimen sequenced was non-Treg CD4+ T cells sorted from blood. The CDR3 protein is CSVFTGILTDTQYF. The CDR3 nucleotides are TGCAGCGTTTTTACAGGGATCCTCACAGATACGCAGTATTTT.